What follows are 25 T cell receptor beta chains derived from one specimen sequenced in a study of shared T cell receptors in the human thymus. The repertoire was sequenced with immunoSEQ multiplex PCR; TCRdb's copy has only in-frame clones and lacks some. This sample has hundreds of thousands of clones, with about 87% found just once. This sample also appeared in a second study, on human thymus T cells.

Material for sequencing was thymocytes. These receptors originate from a boy under two years old with a congenital heart defect.

The rearrangement links TRBV4-3 to TRBJ2-3, with 12 bases aligning to TRBD2. The CDR3 is 19 amino acids. Germline-derived CDR1 and CDR2 are LGHNA and YSLEER. The V segment lost 2 bases and the J segment 7 bases; nucleotides outside the gene matches: 16. CDR3 amino acids: CASSQIVSLLAGGLHTQYF. CDR3 DNA sequence: TGCGCCAGCAGCCAAATCGTATCTCTCCTAGCGGGGGGGCTCCATACGCAGTATTTT.

The chain combines TRBV7-9 with TRBJ1-2; 8 bases line up with TRBD1. V trimming: 1 base; J trimming: 7 bases; junction bases outside the gene matches: 11. Germline V gene sequence: CDR1 SEHNR, CDR2 FQNEAQ (reference sequence). The CDR3 sequence is 16 residues long. The DNA for the CDR3 is TGTGCCAGCAGCTTAGATGGGCAGGGGGCGCAACGTGGCTACACCTTC. It translates to CASSLDGQGAQRGYTF.

V is TRBV27 and J is TRBJ2-7; 10 positions agree with TRBD2. Trimming took 8 bases from V and 3 from J; bases not matched to a gene: 13. The CDR3 covers 16 residues. Germline assignment: CDR1 MNHEY and CDR2 SMNVEV (reference sequence). CDR3: CASAHGLSGRFYEQYF. As DNA, the CDR3 is TGTGCCAGCGCTCACGGCCTTAGCGGGAGGTTCTACGAGCAGTACTTC.

The V call is TRBV5-1, the J call TRBJ1-4; D is undetermined. The V gene lost 2 bases and the J gene lost 4 bases, with 9 bases spanning the gap. Per the germline V gene, CDR1 is SGHRS and CDR2 is YFSETQ. The CDR3 has 14 residues. The CDR3 DNA reads TGCGCCAGCAGCTTTAACAGCCTTAATGAAAAACTGTTTTTT. This translates into CASSFNSLNEKLFF.

The V and J genes are TRBV15 and TRBJ1-2; the match to TRBD1 covers 8 bases. Germline trimming cut 5 bases from V and 2 bases from J; bases unmatched to any gene: 19. In germline, CDR1 is LNHNV, CDR2 YYDKDF (reference sequence). The CDR3 runs to 19 residues. The CDR3 is CATSPSGVVTGVKNYGYTF. CDR3 DNA sequence: TGTGCCACCAGCCCCAGCGGGGTGGTGACAGGGGTTAAGAACTATGGCTACACCTTC.

The chain links TRBV19 to TRBJ1-4, with TRBD1 as a possible D gene (5 bases). CDR1 is LNHDA, CDR2 SQIVND, per germline (reference sequence). This CDR3 is 18 amino acids long. The V gene lost 6 bases and the J gene lost 5 bases, with 25 bases spanning the gap. This CDR3 is CASRKTQGFDVGNEKLFF. The CDR3 coding sequence is TGTGCCAGTAGAAAGACTCAGGGTTTCGACGTGGGGAATGAAAAACTGTTTTTT.

The genes are TRBV27 and TRBJ1-1; D is ambiguous. Trimming took 4 bases from V and 3 from J, leaving 21 bases between them. The V gene's germline CDR1 is MNHEY and CDR2 SMNVEV (reference sequence). This CDR3 is 17 amino acids long. The CDR3 here is CASSCCRGERGYTEAFF. As DNA, the CDR3 is TGTGCCAGCAGTTGCTGCCGTGGGGAGCGGGGATACACTGAAGCTTTCTTT.

The chain employs TRBV12-5 and TRBJ2-2; D is possibly TRBD1 (6 bases). Between the trimmed V and J ends, which lost 3 bases and 4 bases, there was a span of 9 bases. Germline lookup yields CDR1 LGHNT and CDR2 FRNRAP. There are 14 residues in the CDR3. The CDR3 bases are TGTGCTAGTGGTTTCTCGGACAGCACCGGGGAGCTGTTTTTT. It is translated as CASGFSDSTGELFF. Full variable domain (outside the CDR3, taken from reference TRBV12-5 and TRBJ2-2): DARVTQTPRHKVTEMGQEVTMRCQPILGHNTVFWYRQTMMQGLELLAYFRNRAPLDDSGMPKDRFSAEMPDATLATLKIQPSEPRDSAVYFCASGFSDSTGELFFGEGSRLTVL.

The chain carries TRBV7-2 and TRBJ1-1; weak D call: TRBD1 (5 bases). Germline V gene lookup returns CDR1 SGHTA and CDR2 FQGNSA. The CDR3 spans 15 residues. The V and J ends lost 1 base and 4 bases respectively, with 13 bases between them. The CDR3 DNA reads as TGTGCCAGCAGCTTAGGGGAAGGGGAGGGCACTGAAGCTTTCTTT. Protein product: CASSLGEGEGTEAFF. Based on the CDR3 plus reference TRBV7-2 and TRBJ1-1, the full variable domain is GAGVSQSPSNKVTEKGKDVELRCDPISGHTALYWYRQSLGQGLEFLIYFQGNSAPDKSGLPSDRFSAERTGGSVSTLTIQRTQQEDSAVYLCASSLGEGEGTEAFFGQGTRLTVV.

The chain couples TRBV2 to TRBJ2-1, with 9 bases that match TRBD1. Trimming took 7 bases from V and 9 from J; bases not matched to a gene: 16. Germline-derived CDR1 and CDR2 are SNHLY and FYNNEI. The CDR3 runs 16 residues. The CDR3 reads CASKEGGTGRRSEQFF. In DNA form, the CDR3 reads TGTGCCAGCAAGGAGGGGGGGACAGGGAGGAGAAGTGAGCAGTTCTTC.

The V gene is TRBV14, the J gene TRBJ2-7, with D uncertain. Germline V gene lookup returns CDR1 SGHDN and CDR2 FVKESK. Trimming shortened V by 4 bases and J by 2 bases, and 9 bases separated the two germline ends. This CDR3 contains 13 residues. The CDR3 coding sequence is TGTGCCAGCAGCCTTACAGTAACCTACGAGCAGTACTTC. This encodes CASSLTVTYEQYF.

V usage is TRBV10-3 and J usage is TRBJ2-1, with 10 bases matching TRBD1. Germline V gene lookup returns CDR1 ENHRY and CDR2 SYGVKD. This CDR3 has 14 amino acids. V was clipped by 10 bases and J by 4 bases; unmatched bases: 7. This chain's CDR3 is CATKGDRGYNEQFF. CDR3 nucleotides: TGTGCCACAAAGGGGGACAGGGGTTACAATGAGCAGTTCTTC.

The genes are TRBV21-1 and TRBJ1-5; the table gives TRBD1 as D, unverified against the DNA. TRBV21-1 is assigned pseudogene status. The CDR3 sequence is 14 residues long. The CDR3 DNA follows: TGTGCCAGCAGCAAACAACAATGGAATCAGCCCCAGCATTTT. Residues: CASSKQQWNQPQHF.

J is TRBJ1-2 and V is TRBV4-2; D not resolved. This CDR3 spans 16 amino acids. Germline lookup yields CDR1 LGHNA and CDR2 YNFKEQ. Deletions cut 0 bases from V and 4 bases from J, with 15 bases between. The CDR3 loop is CASSQDLQESGYGYTF. The CDR3 nucleotides are TGTGCCAGCAGCCAAGATCTCCAGGAAAGTGGCTATGGCTACACCTTC.

The V call is TRBV6-1, the J call TRBJ1-4; 10 nucleotides match TRBD1. CDR3 length equals 14 residues. Germline CDR1 is MNHNS and CDR2 is SASEGT. The V and J ends lost 4 bases and 7 bases, in that order; junction bases with no gene match: 3. The CDR3 DNA reads TGTGCCAGCAGTGTGGACAGGGGGATTGAAAAACTGTTTTTT. The encoded protein is CASSVDRGIEKLFF.

The gene calls are TRBV28 and TRBJ2-7; possible D gene TRBD2, 6 bases. The CDR3 is 15 amino acids. Germline CDR1 MDHEN, CDR2 SYDVKM. The V and J ends lost 3 bases and 2 bases respectively, with 14 bases between them. Here the CDR3 reads CASSFPGENAYEQYF. The CDR3 DNA is TGTGCCAGCAGTTTTCCGGGGGAGAATGCCTACGAGCAGTACTTC.

This clone was seen only once. J is TRBJ2-7 and V is TRBV18; TRBD2 might be the D (8 bases). CDR1 KGHSH and CDR2 LQKENI come from the germline V gene. The CDR3 loop spans 17 amino acids. Trimming removed 2 bases from V and 2 bases from J, with 19 bases in between. The CDR3, as DNA: TGTGCCAGCTCACCAAAGACAGGGTCGGGGGGGCCCTACGAGCAGTACTTC. It translates to CASSPKTGSGGPYEQYF.

The CDR3 DNA sequence: TGTGCCAGCAGCTCTCCCTTAACAGGGAGTGGGTATGGCTACACCTTC. Translated: CASSSPLTGSGYGYTF. V and J are TRBV5-6 and TRBJ1-2, with a possible D match to TRBD1 (6 bases). V was clipped by 3 bases and J by 5 bases, with 20 bases between them. CDR1 and CDR2 from the germline V gene are SGHDT and YYEEEE. The CDR3 has 16 residues.

This clone was found a few times. The V call is TRBV29-1, the J call TRBJ2-7, with TRBD1 matching 7 bases. The CDR3 consists of 12 residues. V trimming: 4 bases; J trimming: 5 bases; junction bases outside the gene matches: 5. Germline V CDR1 and CDR2: SQVTM, ANQGSEA. The CDR3 coding sequence is TGCAGCGTTGTTCCAGGGGGTGACGAGCAGTACTTC. It yields the protein CSVVPGGDEQYF.

The chain couples TRBV19 to TRBJ1-5; the match to TRBD1 covers 7 bases. CDR1 and CDR2 (germline): LNHDA, SQIVND (reference sequence). The trim removed 9 bases at V and 4 bases at J, leaving 6 bases unmatched. The CDR3 length is 13 residues. CDR3 DNA: TGTGCCAGGAGAGGGGGCGTTAATCAGCCCCAGCATTTT. Its protein is CARRGGVNQPQHF.

The genes are TRBV5-6 and TRBJ1-4; maybe TRBD1 (5 bases). This CDR3 is built from 16 residues. Between the trimmed V and J ends, which lost 3 bases and 0 bases, there was a span of 12 bases. Germline CDR1 is SGHDT and CDR2 is YYEEEE. The CDR3 protein is CASSSWGEATNEKLFF. The DNA for the CDR3 is TGTGCCAGCAGCTCTTGGGGGGAGGCAACTAATGAAAAACTGTTTTTT.

The chain couples TRBV5-4 to TRBJ1-4; 9 nucleotides line up with TRBD1. The CDR3 runs 18 residues. Germline CDR1 is SGHNT and CDR2 is YYREEE (reference sequence). Trimming removed 4 bases from V and 0 bases from J; junction bases left unmatched: 10. In DNA form, the CDR3 reads TGTGCCAGCAGCACCTGGACAGGGGCAAAATCAACTAATGAAAAACTGTTTTTT. This translates into CASSTWTGAKSTNEKLFF.

The rearrangement links TRBV5-8 to TRBJ1-3, with D perhaps matching TRBD1 (6 bases). The CDR3 loop spans 17 amino acids. The germline V gene encodes CDR1 SGHTS and CDR2 YDEGEE. Trimming shortened V by 2 bases and J by 2 bases, and 17 bases separated the two germline ends. As DNA, the CDR3 is TGTGCCAGCAGCTTTGACAGGCGCCGGGAAGCTGGAAACACCATATATTTT. Protein: CASSFDRRREAGNTIYF. Complete variable domain (other parts from reference TRBV5-8 and TRBJ1-3): EAGVTQSPTHLIKTRGQQATLRCSPISGHTSVYWYQQALGLGLQFLLWYDEGEERNRGNFPPRFSGRQFPNYSSELNVNALELEDSALYLCASSFDRRREAGNTIYFGEGSWLTVV.

This clone was detected once. The V call is TRBV27, the J call TRBJ2-5; D remains unclear. Trimming stripped 10 bases from V and 6 bases from J, with 21 bases between. CDR3 size: 14 residues. Germline V gene lookup returns CDR1 MNHEY and CDR2 SMNVEV (reference sequence). CDR3 sequence (DNA): TGTGCCACTCAAGTCACCCCAAACACCAAGACCCAGTACTTC. This encodes CATQVTPNTKTQYF.

Comments on this clone: This CDR3 is missing its conserved last phenylalanine or tryptophan, likely due to a read error. The DNA is omitted, as the CDR3 cannot be located on it reliably, and the CDR3 follows TCRdb's listing. This sequence joins TRBV21-1 and TRBJ2-7; TRBD2, the table's D call, lacks a check against the DNA. TRBV21-1 is a pseudogene segment. The CDR3 spans 11 amino acids, including both terminal residues. The CDR3 loop is CASSRKREGFG.